Shown below are 19 T cell receptor beta chains from a single sample sequenced in a study of blood T cell repertoires in COVID-19. Sequencing used immunoSEQ multiplex PCR; TCRdb keeps in-frame clones, though not all of them. In the table there are about 51,000 clones, about 81% of which are singletons. What was sequenced was peripheral blood. The origin of the receptors is a man aged 50-60 years with acute or convalescent COVID-19.

The chain employs TRBV5-6 and TRBJ2-2; 10 bases map to TRBD2. This CDR3 spans 16 amino acids. With V trimmed by 1 base and J by 3 bases, 3 bases remained unmatched. Per the germline V gene, CDR1 is SGHDT and CDR2 is YYEEEE. CDR3 in DNA: TGTGCCAGCAGCTTGATGCTAGCGGGAGACACCGGGGAGCTGTTTTTT. Protein: CASSLMLAGDTGELFF.

The chain has TRBV4-1 and TRBJ1-3, with D hard to call. This CDR3 contains 17 residues. Germline values: CDR1 MGHRA, CDR2 YSYEKL. The V gene lost 0 bases and the J gene lost 0 bases, with 12 bases spanning the gap. The CDR3: CASSQDRREYSGNTIYF. The DNA of the CDR3 is TGCGCCAGCAGCCAAGATCGCCGGGAATACTCTGGAAACACCATATATTTT.

The rearrangement uses TRBV2 and TRBJ2-1; the match to TRBD2 covers 7 bases. V gave up 8 bases and J gave up 6 bases; unmatched junction bases: 16. The CDR3 is 16 amino acids. Germline values: CDR1 SNHLY, CDR2 FYNNEI. CDR3 sequence reads: CASLPGHSRESNEQFF. DNA of the CDR3: TGTGCCAGCCTCCCGGGCCATTCGCGGGAGTCCAATGAGCAGTTCTTC.

The CDR3 loop reads CASSQGSQETQYF. The CDR3 nucleotides are TGTGCCAGCAGTCAGGGATCGCAAGAGACCCAGTACTTC. V gene TRBV12-3 or TRBV12-4 combines with J gene TRBJ2-5, with D maybe TRBD1 (5 bases). With 5 bases removed from V and 2 bases from J, the gap between germline ends came to 9 bases. This CDR3 comprises 13 residues.

CDR3 sequence: CASSLADSPEETQYF. The CDR3 DNA reads as TGCGCCAGCAGCTTGGCAGACTCTCCGGAGGAGACCCAGTACTTC. This chain uses TRBV5-1 with TRBJ2-5; D is unclear. This CDR3 spans 15 amino acids. The germline V and J ends were trimmed by 0 bases and 5 bases, with 14 bases remaining between them. Germline values: CDR1 SGHRS, CDR2 YFSETQ.

The chain links TRBV7-8 to TRBJ1-5; 7 bases fit TRBD1. The CDR3 runs 19 residues. V lost 5 bases to trimming and J lost 5 bases; unmatched junction nucleotides: 21. Per germline, CDR1 SGHVS and CDR2 FQNEAQ. The chain's CDR3 is CASSPLPGTDHISHQPQHF. The CDR3, as DNA: TGTGCCAGCAGCCCCCTTCCCGGGACAGACCACATATCGCATCAGCCCCAGCATTTT.

The chain couples TRBV7-2 to TRBJ2-5, with D possibly TRBD2 on 6 matching bases. Germline CDR1 SGHTA, CDR2 FQGNSA. There are 14 residues in the CDR3. V gave up 2 bases and J gave up 6 bases, with 13 bases separating them. CDR3: CASSLSVGGKTQYF. The CDR3 bases are TGTGCCAGCAGCTTATCGGTGGGCGGGAAGACCCAGTACTTC. The variable domain in full, with the rest retrieved from reference TRBV7-2 and TRBJ2-5, is GAGVSQSPSNKVTEKGKDVELRCDPISGHTALYWYRQSLGQGLEFLIYFQGNSAPDKSGLPSDRFSAERTGGSVSTLTIQRTQQEDSAVYLCASSLSVGGKTQYFGPGTRLLVL.

The table lists this clone with many counts. The chain uses TRBV29-1 and TRBJ2-7; TRBD2 is a possible D gene (6 bases). This CDR3 contains 13 residues. Germline CDR1 is SQVTM and CDR2 is ANQGSEA. V gave up 4 bases and J gave up 5 bases, with 15 bases separating them. CDR3 in amino acids: CSVGGTGGDEQYF. The CDR3 DNA is TGCAGCGTTGGGGGGACTGGAGGTGACGAGCAGTACTTC.

This chain links TRBV19 with TRBJ1-1, with D possibly being TRBD1 (6 bases). Trimming took 2 bases from V and 0 from J, leaving 7 bases between them. The CDR3 has 14 residues. Germline CDR1 reads LNHDA; CDR2 reads SQIVND (reference sequence). The CDR3 protein is CASSITGLNTEAFF. The CDR3 bases are TGTGCCAGTAGTATAACAGGGCTGAACACTGAAGCTTTCTTT.

As for this clone: It is likely a read error, because the conserved phenylalanine at the end of the CDR3 is missing. It is unclear where the CDR3 begins or ends on the DNA, so no DNA is shown, and the CDR3 is as TCRdb lists it. The rearrangement joins TRBV24-1 to TRBJ1-4; the D call in the table, TRBD1, was not verified against the DNA. With termini counted, the CDR3 has 10 amino acids. Per germline, CDR1 KGHDR and CDR2 SFDVKD. CDR3 sequence: CATSERTHFR.

The chain carries TRBV11-2 and TRBJ2-7, with D possibly TRBD1 on 5 matching bases. Germline V gene lookup returns CDR1 SGHAT and CDR2 FQNNGV. The CDR3 extends over 17 amino acids. V was cut by 5 bases and J by 2 bases, with 22 bases left in between. CDR3: CASSRVAGPRSPYEQYF. CDR3 nucleotide sequence: TGTGCCAGCAGCCGAGTGGCAGGGCCACGATCACCCTACGAGCAGTACTTC.

This chain joins TRBV6-5 and TRBJ1-1, with D possibly TRBD1 on 5 matching bases. The CDR3 length is 12 residues. Germline V lookup: CDR1 MNHEY, CDR2 SVGAGI. V was trimmed by 7 bases and J by 5 bases, leaving 11 bases between them. CDR3 loop: CASTSGGTEAFF. For the CDR3, the DNA is TGTGCCAGCACCTCCGGGGGGACTGAAGCTTTCTTT.

The V gene is TRBV6-5, the J gene TRBJ2-5, with D possibly TRBD1 on 6 matching bases. V was clipped by 6 bases and J by 4 bases, with 12 bases between them. The CDR3 is 13 residues long. CDR1 is MNHEY and CDR2 is SVGAGI in the germline V gene. The CDR3 DNA is TGTGCCAGCAGGGTACAGGGAAGAGAGACCCAGTACTTC. Protein sequence: CASRVQGRETQYF.

This clone occurred once. The chain combines TRBV3-1 (or the pseudogene TRBV3-2) with TRBJ1-2; D ambiguous. Germline CDR1 and CDR2: LGHDT and YNNKEL (reference sequence). V shed 1 base and J shed 6 bases, with 9 bases lying between them. This CDR3 spans 13 amino acids. In DNA form, the CDR3 reads TGTGCCAGCAGCCAAGCCTTGGCAGATGGCTACACCTTC. Its protein is CASSQALADGYTF.

J is TRBJ1-1 and V is TRBV6-6, with TRBD1 as a possible D gene (5 bases). Germline-derived CDR1 and CDR2 are MNHNY and SVGAGI (reference sequence). The CDR3 totals 15 residues. V was cut by 2 bases and J by 1 base, with 11 bases left in between. Here the CDR3 reads CASSYATDPNTEAFF. The DNA for the CDR3 is TGTGCCAGCAGTTACGCGACAGATCCGAACACTGAAGCTTTCTTT.

This clone was recorded once. This chain connects TRBV9 to TRBJ2-3, with TRBD2 as a possible D gene (7 bases). The CDR3 has 15 residues. Germline V lookup: CDR1 SGDLS, CDR2 YYNGEE. V dropped 0 bases and J dropped 5 bases, with 13 bases sitting between them. CDR3: CASSVAGGTGDTQYF. The CDR3 bases are TGTGCCAGCAGCGTAGCGGGGGGCACGGGAGATACGCAGTATTTT.

The rearrangement joins TRBV9 to TRBJ1-3, with a tentative D call TRBD1 (6 bases). Germline CDR1 reads SGDLS; CDR2 reads YYNGEE. With 0 bases removed from V and 1 base from J, the gap between germline ends came to 17 bases. CDR3 length: 18 residues. CDR3 amino acids: CASSVGSGVDWSGNTIYF. Here the CDR3 DNA reads TGTGCCAGCAGCGTAGGGTCAGGGGTCGATTGGTCTGGAAACACCATATATTTT.

The V and J genes are TRBV19 and TRBJ2-7; weak D call: TRBD2 (5 bases). Trimming removed 3 bases at V and 2 bases at J, with 14 bases between. This CDR3 is built from 15 residues. Germline CDR1 reads LNHDA; CDR2 reads SQIVND (reference sequence). The CDR3 here is CASSISSGKTYEQYF. The CDR3 DNA reads as TGTGCCAGTAGTATTTCCAGCGGAAAAACCTACGAGCAGTACTTC.

V gene TRBV7-3 combines with J gene TRBJ2-5, with D tentatively TRBD2 (5 bases). The CDR3 is made up of 18 amino acids. Germline V lookup: CDR1 SGHTA, CDR2 FQGTGA. With 0 bases removed from V and 3 bases from J, the gap between germline ends came to 20 bases. The CDR3 DNA reads TGTGCCAGCAGCTTAACTGGCCGGGGTATTTTATCAGAAGAGACCCAGTACTTC. It is translated as CASSLTGRGILSEETQYF. Full variable domain (missing parts from reference TRBV7-3 and TRBJ2-5): GAGVSQTPSNKVTEKGKYVELRCDPISGHTALYWYRQSLGQGPEFLIYFQGTGAADDSGLPNDRFFAVRPEGSVSTLKIQRTERGDSAVYLCASSLTGRGILSEETQYFGPGTRLLVL.